This T cell receptor beta chain was sequenced in a study of monozygotic twins with inflammatory bowel disease. Regarding the study as a whole: IBD patients had lower TCRbeta diversity (inverse Simpson) than healthy co-twins. Perhaps reflecting limited power, concordant and discordant twins did not differ in repertoire similarity.

Remarks on this clonotype: Its antigen is still unknown.

Germline CDR1 SGHTA, CDR2 FQGNSA. This CDR3 has 15 amino acids. TCR libraries each used approximately 3,200 ng of total RNA. UMIs that included a 6-nucleotide sample barcode were added by template switching, which took place during cDNA synthesis. TCRdb reprocessed the 5' RACE reads and stores each CDR3 protein as one record, lacking DNA. Its table lists some 330,000 distinct CDR3 sequences. The V call is TRBV7-2, the J call TRBJ2-2; TCRdb returns TRBD1, unconfirmable since there is no DNA. This receptor was identified in a human donor with ulcerative colitis or Crohn's disease, or a healthy co-twin of an affected twin (not recorded which). The specimen sequenced was blood. This chain's CDR3 is CASSLTGVNTGELFF.